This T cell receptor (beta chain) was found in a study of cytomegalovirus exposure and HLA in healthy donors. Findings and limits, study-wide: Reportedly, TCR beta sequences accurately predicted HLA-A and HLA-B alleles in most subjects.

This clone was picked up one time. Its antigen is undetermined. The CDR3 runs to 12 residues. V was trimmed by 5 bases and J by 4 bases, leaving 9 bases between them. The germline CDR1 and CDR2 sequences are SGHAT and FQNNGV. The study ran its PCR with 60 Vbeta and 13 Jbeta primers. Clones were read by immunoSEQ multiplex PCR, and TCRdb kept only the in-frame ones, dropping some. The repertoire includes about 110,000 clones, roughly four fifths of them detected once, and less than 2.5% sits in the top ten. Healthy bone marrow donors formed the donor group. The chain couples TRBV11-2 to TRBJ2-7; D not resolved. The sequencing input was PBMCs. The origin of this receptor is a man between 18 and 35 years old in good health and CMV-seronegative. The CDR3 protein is CASSPPGYEQYF. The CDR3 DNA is TGTGCCAGCAGCCCGCCCGGGTACGAGCAGTACTTC.